This is a list of T cell receptor beta chains from one sample in a study of blood T cell repertoires in COVID-19. The repertoire was sequenced with immunoSEQ multiplex PCR; TCRdb's copy has only in-frame clones and lacks some. The sample yields about 260,000 clones, about 84% seen once. Sequenced material: PBMCs or T cells enriched from blood (not recorded which). These receptors came from a woman between 45 and 65 years old who had recovered from COVID-19. The CDR3 runs from the conserved cysteine through the conserved F or W. The D gene is left open where the match is weak. Some rows have no size entry. The others give once, few or many, or a class for an expanded clone.

d_gene,j_gene,abundance,v_gene,CDR3nt,CDR3aa
TRBD2,TRBJ2-1,NA,TRBV25-1,TGTGCCAGCAGTGAATTTCGAGCGGGGTACAATGAGCAGTTCTTC,CASSEFRAGYNEQFF
NA,TRBJ1-6,once,TRBV30,TGTGCCTGGAGCAACAACGATAATTCACCCCTCCACTTT,CAWSNNDNSPLHF
TRBD2,TRBJ2-5,NA,TRBV6-5,TGTGCCAGCAGTTACTCCTTTGCGGGAGCCGAGACCCAGTACTTC,CASSYSFAGAETQYF
NA,TRBJ1-3,NA,TRBV19,TGTGCCAGCGCAAGCTTCGCGGGGTCTGGAAACACCATATATTTT,CASASFAGSGNTIYF
NA,TRBJ2-1,NA,TRBV7-3,TGTGCCAGCAGCCCCAGGCACTCTCTCGGGACTTCTAATGAGCAGTTCTTC,CASSPRHSLGTSNEQFF
NA,TRBJ1-1,NA,TRBV11-2,TGTGCCAGCAGCTTACCGGGTACGAACACTGAAGCTTTCTTT,CASSLPGTNTEAFF
TRBD1,TRBJ1-1,NA,TRBV27,TGTGCCAGCTTCCGACAGGGGTTCCCTGAAGCTTTCTTT,CASFRQGFPEAFF
NA,TRBJ1-4,NA,TRBV11-1,TGTGCCAGCAGCCTTCGGGGGAATAATGAAAAACTGTTTTTT,CASSLRGNNEKLFF
NA,TRBJ1-5,NA,TRBV12-2,TGTGCAAGTCGCTTTCCGGCGGAGGAGCCGGGGAAGCCCCAGCATTTT,CASRFPAEEPGKPQHF
NA,TRBJ2-7,NA,TRBV7-9,TGTGCCAGCAGCTTAGAGATAGGACAACTCTCCTACGAGCAGTACTTC,CASSLEIGQLSYEQYF
TRBD1,TRBJ1-2,NA,TRBV30,TGTGCCTGGAGTGGTAGGGTTTTAGGGGGCGGCTACACCTTC,CAWSGRVLGGGYTF
TRBD2,TRBJ2-3,NA,TRBV19,TGTGCCAGTAGTGGGGAACTAGCGGGAGGCCCTGGGGGTACGCAGTATTTT,CASSGELAGGPGGTQYF
NA,TRBJ2-7,NA,TRBV2,TGTGCCAGTAGCTCCTACGAGCAGTACTTC,CASSSYEQYF
NA,TRBJ1-2,NA,TRBV4-1,TGCGCCAGCAGCCAATTTTTCTCCCCCGGCTACACCTTC,CASSQFFSPGYTF
TRBD2,TRBJ2-1,NA,TRBV4-3,TGCGCCAGCAGCCAAGATTGGGCTAGCGGGAGTGATGAGCAGTTCTTC,CASSQDWASGSDEQFF
NA,TRBJ2-1,NA,TRBV6-2/TRBV6-3,TGTGCCAGCAGCCCTGGGGCCATCAGCTCCTACAATGAGCAGTTCTTC,CASSPGAISSYNEQFF
NA,TRBJ1-4,once,TRBV7-2,TGTGCCAGCAGCTTAGTCCCAGCAACTAATGAAAAACTGTTTTTT,CASSLVPATNEKLFF
TRBD1,TRBJ1-1,NA,TRBV12-5,TGTGCTAGTGGTTTGGAGGGGGCGAACACTGAAGCTTTCTTT,CASGLEGANTEAFF
TRBD2,TRBJ2-1,NA,TRBV7-9,TGTGCCAGCAGCTTAGGGGTACTAGCGGGAGGGCCAACCTACAATGAGCAGTTCTTC,CASSLGVLAGGPTYNEQFF
TRBD1,TRBJ1-4,NA,TRBV5-1,TGCGCCAGCAGCTCGCAGGGGGCAGGGGAAAAACTGTTTTTT,CASSSQGAGEKLFF
NA,TRBJ1-3,NA,TRBV11-3,TGTGCCAGCAGCTTAGTATCTGGAAACACCATATATTTT,CASSLVSGNTIYF
TRBD1,TRBJ2-7,NA,TRBV30,TGTGCCTGGAGTCGGGACAGCTACGAGCAGTACTTC,CAWSRDSYEQYF
NA,TRBJ1-1,NA,TRBV28,TGTGCCAGCAGTTTCGGGGGACTGACTGTGAACACTGAAGCTTTCTTT,CASSFGGLTVNTEAFF
NA,TRBJ2-5,NA,TRBV18,TGTGCCAGCTCACCGGGACTGCGGGAGACCCAGTACTTC,CASSPGLRETQYF
NA,TRBJ2-3,NA,TRBV11-3,TGTGCCAGCAGCTCCTACGGCGGGACGGTTAGCACAGATACGCAGTATTTT,CASSSYGGTVSTDTQYF
TRBD1,TRBJ1-2,NA,TRBV3-1/TRBV3-2,TGTGCCAGCAGCCAACTCGGATCCAGGGGGACTGGCTACACCTTC,CASSQLGSRGTGYTF
NA,TRBJ2-5,NA,TRBV4-1,TGCGCCAGCAGCCAATTTAGATTGGAGACCCAGTACTTC,CASSQFRLETQYF
NA,TRBJ2-5,NA,TRBV11-3,TGTGCCAGCAGCTTCGGACTGGGACAAGAGACCCAGTACTTC,CASSFGLGQETQYF
NA,TRBJ1-5,NA,TRBV19,TGTGCCAGTAGCATATCCGCGGCCGAGCCCCAGCATTTT,CASSISAAEPQHF
NA,TRBJ1-1,NA,TRBV7-2,TGTGCCAGCCGCCGCGGCCTGAACACTGAAGCTTTCTTT,CASRRGLNTEAFF
NA,TRBJ2-7,few,TRBV6-1,TGTGCCAGCAGTGAAGCGGCAGGGCGGACCTACGAGCAGTACTTC,CASSEAAGRTYEQYF
NA,TRBJ1-1,NA,TRBV7-2,TGTGCCAGCAGCTTCCTTGGGAGGAACACTGAAGCTTTCTTT,CASSFLGRNTEAFF
TRBD2,TRBJ2-2,NA,TRBV7-9,TGTGCCAGCAGCCCCGGGGAGGGAGTGAACACCGGGGAGCTGTTTTTT,CASSPGEGVNTGELFF
TRBD2,TRBJ2-1,NA,TRBV3-1/TRBV3-2,TGTGCCAGCAGCCAGACTAGCCATGAGCAGTTCTTC,CASSQTSHEQFF
NA,TRBJ2-1,NA,TRBV5-4,TGTGCCAGCAGCGTCGGAAGATCTTGGAGCTCCTACAATGAGCAGTTCTTC,CASSVGRSWSSYNEQFF
TRBD1,TRBJ1-2,NA,TRBV4-2,TGTGCCAGCAGCCCCCGGGACAGGGGGCGGAATGATGGCTACACCTTC,CASSPRDRGRNDGYTF
NA,TRBJ2-3,NA,TRBV19,TGTGCCAGTAGTTTCCTGTCGGCGGGCACAGATACGCAGTATTTT,CASSFLSAGTDTQYF
NA,TRBJ2-1,NA,TRBV27,TGTGCCAGCAGTTTATTAGCGGTCCCTATCTACAATGAGCAGTTCTTC,CASSLLAVPIYNEQFF
TRBD1,TRBJ2-2,NA,TRBV19,TGTGCCAGTAGTATAAGCCCCGGGACAGTCAACACCGGGGAGCTGTTTTTT,CASSISPGTVNTGELFF
NA,TRBJ2-3,NA,TRBV14,TGTGCCAGCAGCCAGTGGACGGGGACGCAGTATTTT,CASSQWTGTQYF
TRBD1,TRBJ1-2,NA,TRBV19,TGTGCCAGTAGTTTCTGGACAGGGGATGGCTACACCTTC,CASSFWTGDGYTF
TRBD1,TRBJ1-2,NA,TRBV6-6,TGTGCCAGCAGTTCCACTCGGACAGGCTATGGCTACACCTTC,CASSSTRTGYGYTF
NA,TRBJ1-1,NA,TRBV20-1,TGCAGTGCCCAGACAAACACTGAAGCTTTCTTT,CSAQTNTEAFF
TRBD2,TRBJ2-2,few,TRBV2,TGTGCCAGCAGTGAATCTCTAGCGGGATTTCGGGAGCTGTTTTTT,CASSESLAGFRELFF
NA,TRBJ2-1,NA,TRBV27,TGTGCCAGCAGTCCCTCCGCGGGGACCTTCGGTGAGCAGTTCTTC,CASSPSAGTFGEQFF
NA,TRBJ1-1,NA,TRBV5-1,TGCGCCAGCAGCCGTCGGGCCGCAGGGGAGACTGAAGCTTTCTTT,CASSRRAAGETEAFF
TRBD1,TRBJ1-2,NA,TRBV4-1,TGCGCCAGCAGCCAAGGGACAGGGGTGACGTATGGCTACACCTTC,CASSQGTGVTYGYTF
NA,TRBJ2-7,NA,TRBV2,TGTGCCAGCAGTGAGATGACAGTACAAGGGTTATTCTACGAGCAGTACTTC,CASSEMTVQGLFYEQYF